This T cell receptor (beta chain) was identified during a study of PD-1 blockade in mismatch repair-deficient tumors. There are 17 residues in the CDR3. The V gene's germline CDR1 is LGHNT and CDR2 FRNRAP. The junction had 8 bases not matched to a gene; V was cut back by 0 bases and J by 7 bases. The count of this clone is one. The data were produced by immunoSEQ multiplex PCR, yet TCRdb's version contains in-frame clones alone and is incomplete. The data show over 100,000 clones, more than 60% seen once. The TCR originated in an adult with mismatch repair-deficient cancer. The chain recombines TRBV12-5 with TRBJ2-7; 14 nucleotides line up with TRBD2. Sequencing was performed on peripheral blood, taken 60 weeks after starting pembrolizumab. The CDR3 sequence: CASGLVHRLAGGIEQYF. Written as DNA, the CDR3 is TGTGCTAGTGGTTTGGTCCACCGACTAGCGGGAGGGATTGAGCAGTACTTC. The full variable domain, in which reference TRBV12-5 and TRBJ2-7 provide the parts outside the CDR3, is DARVTQTPRHKVTEMGQEVTMRCQPILGHNTVFWYRQTMMQGLELLAYFRNRAPLDDSGMPKDRFSAEMPDATLATLKIQPSEPRDSAVYFCASGLVHRLAGGIEQYFGPGTRLTVT.